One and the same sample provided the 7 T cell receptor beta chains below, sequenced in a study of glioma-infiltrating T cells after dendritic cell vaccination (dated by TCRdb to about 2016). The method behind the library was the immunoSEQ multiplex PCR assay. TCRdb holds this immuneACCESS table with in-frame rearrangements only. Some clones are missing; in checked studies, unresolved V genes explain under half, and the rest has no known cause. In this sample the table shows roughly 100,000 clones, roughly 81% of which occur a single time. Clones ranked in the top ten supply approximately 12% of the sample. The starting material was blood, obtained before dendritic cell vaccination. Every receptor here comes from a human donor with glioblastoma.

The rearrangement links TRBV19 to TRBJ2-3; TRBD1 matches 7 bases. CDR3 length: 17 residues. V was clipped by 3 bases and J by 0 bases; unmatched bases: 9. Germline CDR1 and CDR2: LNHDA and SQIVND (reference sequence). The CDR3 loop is CASSIGAGGPSTDTQYF. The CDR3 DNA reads TGTGCCAGTAGTATCGGGGCAGGGGGTCCCAGCACAGATACGCAGTATTTT.

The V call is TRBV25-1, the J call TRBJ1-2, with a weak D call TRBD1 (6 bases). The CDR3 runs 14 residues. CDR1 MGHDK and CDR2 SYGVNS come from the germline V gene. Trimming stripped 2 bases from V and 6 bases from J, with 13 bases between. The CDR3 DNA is TGTGCCAGCAGTGAAGCTGGGGGCGCGGATGGCTACACCTTC. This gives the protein CASSEAGGADGYTF.

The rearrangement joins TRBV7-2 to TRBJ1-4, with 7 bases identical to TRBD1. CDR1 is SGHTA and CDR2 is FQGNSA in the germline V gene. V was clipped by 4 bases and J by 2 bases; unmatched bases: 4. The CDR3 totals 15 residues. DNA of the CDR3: TGTGCCAGCAGCTCTGACAGGGAGACTAATGAAAAACTGTTTTTT. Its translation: CASSSDRETNEKLFF. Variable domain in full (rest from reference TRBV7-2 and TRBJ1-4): GAGVSQSPSNKVTEKGKDVELRCDPISGHTALYWYRQSLGQGLEFLIYFQGNSAPDKSGLPSDRFSAERTGGSVSTLTIQRTQQEDSAVYLCASSSDRETNEKLFFGSGTQLSVL.

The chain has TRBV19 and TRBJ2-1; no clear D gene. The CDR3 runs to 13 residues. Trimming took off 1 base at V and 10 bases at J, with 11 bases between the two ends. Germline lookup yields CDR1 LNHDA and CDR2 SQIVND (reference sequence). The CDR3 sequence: CASSIALFFEQFF. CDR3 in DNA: TGTGCCAGTAGTATAGCCCTCTTCTTCGAGCAGTTCTTC.

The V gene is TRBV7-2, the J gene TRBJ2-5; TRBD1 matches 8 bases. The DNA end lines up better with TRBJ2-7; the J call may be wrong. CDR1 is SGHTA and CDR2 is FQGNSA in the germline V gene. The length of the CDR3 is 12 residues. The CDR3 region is CASGTGFNEQYF. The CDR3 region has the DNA TGTGCCAGTGGGACAGGCTTCAACGAGCAGTACTTC.

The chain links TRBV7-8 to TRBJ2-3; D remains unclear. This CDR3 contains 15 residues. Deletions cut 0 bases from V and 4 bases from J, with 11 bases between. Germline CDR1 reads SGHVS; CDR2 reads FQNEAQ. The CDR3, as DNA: TGTGCCAGCAGCTTAGCGTCAGGTGGGCCAGATACGCAGTATTTT. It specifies CASSLASGGPDTQYF.

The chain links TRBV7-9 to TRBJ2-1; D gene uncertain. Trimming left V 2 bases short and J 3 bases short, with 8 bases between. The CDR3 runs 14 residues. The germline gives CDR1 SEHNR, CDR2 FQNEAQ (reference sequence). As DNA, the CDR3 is TGTGCCAGCAGCTTACACCTCAGCTACAATGAGCAGTTCTTC. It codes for CASSLHLSYNEQFF.